This entry lists 26 T cell receptor beta chains sequenced from one sample in a study of blood T cells in healthy people across ages (dated by TCRdb to between 2014 and 2017). Library preparation was by 5' RACE. Sequencing took place on an Illumina HiSeq 2500. A second roughly 6 to 11 cycle PCR used a sample-barcoded 5' primer and a J-beta primer mix. The public reads were reanalyzed by TCRdb: fastp trimming at Q25, MiXCR alignment, in-frame beta chains only. CDR3 protein sequences are deduplicated, and each keeps its most common genes and DNA. The sample contains fewer than 800,000 distinct CDR3 sequences, around a quarter of them found a single time. The biggest ten clones account for 9.4% of the sample. The data were also submitted as part of a second study, on T cells of mothers and their children.

Sequencing input: blood. These receptors were collected from a boy younger than 18 in good health.

The table lists this clonotype with a few counts. The chain couples TRBV25-1 to TRBJ1-6; no reliable D call. Between the trimmed V and J ends, which lost 5 bases and 6 bases, there was a span of 8 bases. CDR1 MGHDK and CDR2 SYGVNS come from the germline V gene. This CDR3 comprises 13 residues. The DNA for the CDR3 is TGTGCCAGCAGTACCCGGACTAATTCACCCCTCCACTTT. This gives the protein CASSTRTNSPLHF. The full variable domain, with the rest looked up from reference TRBV25-1 and TRBJ1-6, is EADIYQTPRYLVIGTGKKITLECSQTMGHDKMYWYQQDPGMELHLIHYSYGVNSTEKGDLSSESTVSRIRTEHFPLTLESARPSHTSQYLCASSTRTNSPLHFGNGTRLTVT.

CDR3 sequence (DNA): TGTGCCAGCAGTTTATATGACAGGGATAGCAATCAGCCCCAGCATTTT. Translated: CASSLYDRDSNQPQHF. The V call is TRBV28, the J call TRBJ1-5, with TRBD1 matching over 7 bases. Germline-derived CDR1 and CDR2 are MDHEN and SYDVKM. This CDR3 contains 16 residues. V was pared by 1 base and J by 0 bases, with 3 bases of the junction left unmatched.

This clonotype was counted a few times. The genes are TRBV4-3 and TRBJ2-7, with 10 bases fitting TRBD2. Losses at the gene ends were 0 bases for V and 6 bases for J; bases not matched to a gene: 8. Looked up from germline, CDR1 is LGHNA and CDR2 is YSLEER. CDR3 size: 16 residues. The CDR3 protein is CASSQDEASGGFEQYF. CDR3 sequence (DNA): TGCGCCAGCAGCCAAGATGAGGCTAGCGGGGGATTCGAGCAGTACTTC.

The chain couples TRBV2 to TRBJ1-2; 9 nucleotides align to TRBD1. Germline V gene lookup returns CDR1 SNHLY and CDR2 FYNNEI. The CDR3 has 12 amino acids. Losses at the gene ends were 4 bases for V and 7 bases for J; bases not matched to a gene: 1. CDR3 amino acids: CASSGTGAGYTF. CDR3 nucleotides: TGTGCCAGCAGTGGGACAGGGGCTGGCTACACCTTC.

The CDR3 bases are TGTGCCAGCACCGATGGGACGGAACCCTACGAGCAGTACTTC. Encoded protein: CASTDGTEPYEQYF. This sequence joins TRBV7-9 and TRBJ2-1; D is tentatively TRBD1 or TRBD2 (5 bases each). Near its end, the DNA agrees better with TRBJ2-7, so the J call may be wrong. The length of the CDR3 is 14 residues. In germline, CDR1 is SEHNR, CDR2 FQNEAQ (reference sequence).

V and J are TRBV4-1 and TRBJ2-3, with TRBD1 identical over 10 bases. This CDR3 has 15 residues. With V trimmed by 3 bases and J by 4 bases, 4 bases remained unmatched. Germline-derived CDR1 and CDR2 are MGHRA and YSYEKL. The CDR3 reads CASSQRQGAADTQYF. CDR3 DNA sequence: TGCGCCAGCAGCCAGCGACAGGGGGCGGCAGATACGCAGTATTTT.

The chain links TRBV11-2 to TRBJ2-5; possibly TRBD2 for D (6 bases). Trimming shortened V by 2 bases and J by 5 bases, and 21 bases separated the two germline ends. Germline V gene lookup returns CDR1 SGHAT and CDR2 FQNNGV. The CDR3 contains 17 residues. The CDR3 nucleotides read TGTGCCAGCAGCTTATGGAGGGAGGATGTGGAACCGGAGACCCAGTACTTC. Encoded protein: CASSLWREDVEPETQYF.

The CDR3 bases are TGTGCCAGCAGTTACCGCGACAGGGGACGCGGCTACGAGCAGTACTTC. Its protein product is CASSYRDRGRGYEQYF. This chain uses TRBV6-5 with TRBJ2-7, with 8 bases identical to TRBD1. This CDR3 is 16 amino acids long. Unmatched junction bases numbered 9, after V lost 2 bases and J lost 3 bases. CDR1 MNHEY and CDR2 SVGAGI come from the germline V gene.

The chain uses TRBV28 and TRBJ2-3, with D possibly being TRBD2 (5 bases). The V and J ends lost 7 bases and 3 bases respectively, with 14 bases between them. This CDR3 comprises 14 residues. CDR1 and CDR2 from the germline V gene are MDHEN and SYDVKM. The DNA of the CDR3 is TGTGCCAGCAACAGACCGCGGAGGACAGATACGCAGTATTTT. Translating gives CASNRPRRTDTQYF.

V is TRBV12-3 or TRBV12-4 and J is TRBJ2-1; D possibly corresponds to TRBD2 (7 bases). The DNA end is more similar to TRBJ2-5, so the J call may be wrong. CDR3 length equals 13 residues. This CDR3 reads CASSSRGGKTQYF. CDR3 nucleotide sequence: TGTGCCAGCAGTTCCAGGGGAGGGAAGACCCAGTACTTC.

This chain joins TRBV12-3 or TRBV12-4 and TRBJ1-5; D remains ambiguous. The CDR3 has 13 amino acids. V dropped 6 bases and J dropped 3 bases, with 9 bases sitting between them. CDR3 in DNA: TGTGCCAGCAGCCCCCGACTCAATCAGCCCCAGCATTTT. It codes for CASSPRLNQPQHF.

This clonotype came up a few times. The chain links TRBV5-5 to TRBJ2-2, with 7 bases aligning to TRBD2. The CDR3 consists of 16 residues. The V segment lost 4 bases and the J segment 5 bases; nucleotides outside the gene matches: 11. In germline, CDR1 is SGHKS, CDR2 YYEKEE (reference sequence). The chain's CDR3 is CASSIPGLVRTGELFF. CDR3 DNA: TGTGCCAGCAGCATCCCTGGACTAGTTCGGACCGGGGAGCTGTTTTTT.

This sequence joins TRBV7-8 and TRBJ2-2; D not resolved. V was pared by 3 bases and J by 3 bases, with 5 bases between. This CDR3 is 13 amino acids long. Germline CDR1 SGHVS, CDR2 FQNEAQ. The CDR3 is CASSFRYTGELFF. The CDR3 nucleotides are TGTGCCAGCAGCTTTAGATACACCGGGGAGCTGTTTTTT.

This clonotype occurred a few times. V gene TRBV7-9 combines with J gene TRBJ2-5; D gene ambiguous. This CDR3 has 12 residues. The germline V and J ends were trimmed by 5 bases and 5 bases, with 9 bases remaining between them. In germline, CDR1 is SEHNR, CDR2 FQNEAQ (reference sequence). The CDR3 DNA sequence: TGTGCCAGCAGCCGGGCCTCGGAGACCCAGTACTTC. Protein sequence: CASSRASETQYF.

The V and J genes are TRBV7-8 and TRBJ2-5; D possibly corresponds to TRBD2 (6 bases). CDR3 size: 16 residues. Germline V gives CDR1 SGHVS, CDR2 FQNEAQ. Trimming stripped 5 bases from V and 5 bases from J, with 21 bases between. The CDR3 nucleotides read TGTGCCAGCAGCCTCTCCGGGACTCTTCTCGGGGAGACCCAGTACTTC. This translates into CASSLSGTLLGETQYF.

This clonotype was seen more than once but under ten times. The chain links TRBV12-3 or TRBV12-4 to TRBJ2-7, with TRBD1 matching 9 bases. The J call may not be correct, given that the DNA end is closer to TRBJ2-5. This CDR3 contains 18 residues. CDR3 loop: CASSLRPEGQGGSQTQYF. DNA of the CDR3: TGTGCCAGCAGTTTGCGTCCGGAGGGACAGGGAGGATCCCAGACCCAGTACTTC.

There are a few counts of this clonotype. The chain uses TRBV5-6 and TRBJ1-4; D gene unclear. Germline V CDR1 and CDR2: SGHDT, YYEEEE. With 6 bases removed from V and 5 bases from J, the gap between germline ends came to 17 bases. This CDR3 has 15 residues. CDR3 DNA: TGTGCCAGCACTTTGGAAGGACGGATGAATGAAAAACTGTTTTTT. Amino acid sequence: CASTLEGRMNEKLFF.

In this sample, this clonotype turned up a few times. A junction boundary mismatches the germline segment, possibly from a read error. The chain couples TRBV20-1 to TRBJ1-5; 8 bases match TRBD1. The germline CDR1 and CDR2 sequences are DFQATT and SNEGSKA (reference sequence). This CDR3 spans 13 amino acids. As DNA, the CDR3 is TGCAGTGCAAGAGCAGGGGGCGCCCAGCCCCAGCATTTT. It is translated as CSARAGGAQPQHF.

There are a few counts of this clonotype. The V call is TRBV7-2, the J call TRBJ2-1; unclear D gene. This CDR3 has 15 residues. CDR1 and CDR2 from the germline V gene are SGHTA and FQGNSA. V lost 1 base to trimming and J lost 6 bases, with 13 bases between them. Written as DNA, the CDR3 is TGTGCCAGCAGCTTAGGGCCGTATACGCGCAATGAGCAGTTCTTC. As protein: CASSLGPYTRNEQFF.

The V call is TRBV20-1, the J call TRBJ1-2; D not certain. The CDR3 has 15 residues. Germline CDR1 and CDR2: DFQATT and SNEGSKA (reference sequence). With 5 bases removed from V and 0 bases from J, the gap between germline ends came to 16 bases. The CDR3: CSASYPGGTNYGYTF. The CDR3 nucleotides are TGCAGTGCTTCCTACCCGGGAGGGACTAACTATGGCTACACCTTC.

The table lists this clonotype with a few counts. V is TRBV7-9 and J is TRBJ1-4, with D unclear. V was trimmed by 1 base and J by 0 bases, leaving 6 bases between them. The CDR3 loop spans 15 amino acids. CDR1 and CDR2 from the germline V gene are SEHNR and FQNEAQ (reference sequence). In DNA, the CDR3 is TGTGCCAGCAGCTTAGTAAATCCAACTAATGAAAAACTGTTTTTT. Amino acids: CASSLVNPTNEKLFF.

The table lists this clonotype with a few counts. The genes are TRBV19 and TRBJ1-2; no clear D. Deletions cut 0 bases from V and 6 bases from J, with 11 bases between. The CDR3 totals 14 residues. CDR1 and CDR2 from the germline V gene are LNHDA and SQIVND (reference sequence). CDR3 sequence (DNA): TGTGCCAGTAGTATAGAGGTTCTCTCGAATGGCTACACCTTC. Its translation: CASSIEVLSNGYTF.

This clonotype has only a few counts. The chain couples TRBV5-1 to TRBJ2-1; TRBD2 aligns across 12 bases. The CDR3 is 15 amino acids. Germline trimming cut 4 bases from V and 5 bases from J; bases unmatched to any gene: 4. From germline, CDR1 is SGHRS and CDR2 YFSETQ. The DNA of the CDR3 is TGCGCCAGCAGCGACGGGACTAGCGGGCACAATGAGCAGTTCTTC. Its protein is CASSDGTSGHNEQFF.

In this sample, this clonotype turned up a few times. The chain uses TRBV20-1 and TRBJ2-1; D tentatively fits TRBD1 or TRBD2 (6 bases each). Looked up from germline, CDR1 is DFQATT and CDR2 is SNEGSKA (reference sequence). The V and J ends lost 2 bases and 8 bases respectively, with 25 bases between them. There are 17 residues in the CDR3. The CDR3 is CSARLLSGAGHLYEQFF. CDR3 nucleotides: TGCAGTGCTAGACTCCTCTCGGGGGCCGGCCACTTGTATGAGCAGTTCTTC.

This chain links TRBV20-1 with TRBJ2-1; TRBD2 might be the D (6 bases). The V and J ends lost 5 bases and 7 bases respectively, with 15 bases between them. Germline V CDR1 and CDR2: DFQATT, SNEGSKA (reference sequence). This CDR3 is 13 amino acids long. The chain's CDR3 is CSAGRLVRNEQFF. The CDR3 DNA reads TGCAGTGCTGGACGACTAGTTCGGAATGAGCAGTTCTTC.

This clonotype was seen many times. V gene TRBV10-2 combines with J gene TRBJ2-7, with 8 bases fitting TRBD1. Germline CDR1 reads WSHSY; CDR2 reads SAAADI. CDR3 size: 14 residues. V shed 0 bases and J 3 bases; nucleotides not matched to a gene: 1. The CDR3 DNA is TGCGCCAGCAGTGAGTCAGGGACAGGCTACGAGCAGTACTTC. This gives the protein CASSESGTGYEQYF.